This T cell receptor beta chain was identified in a study of cytomegalovirus exposure and HLA in healthy donors. About this clone itself: No antigen is known for it.

Findings and limits, study-wide: On later analysis, the bulk of CMV-associated TCR beta chains appeared to be HLA-restricted. The authors listed 150 or so TCR beta chains as cytomegalovirus-associated. Later on, a genetic analysis was performed. It linked a missense variant in DCLRE1C with V- and J-gene trimming of TCR beta.

Unrecorded immune exposure was likely among donors, who were nominally healthy when sampled. 13 Jbeta primers and 60 Vbeta primers were used for the PCR. Produced via immunoSEQ multiplex PCR; TCRdb's table is partial and in-frame only. This table holds roughly 75,000 clones. The CDR3 is 12 amino acids. CDR1 and CDR2 (germline): LNHDA, SQIVND (reference sequence). V dropped 7 bases and J dropped 5 bases, with 11 bases sitting between them. This chain joins TRBV19 and TRBJ1-1, with D perhaps matching TRBD1 (5 bases). The sample consisted of PBMCs. The receptor was isolated from a man aged 35-49 years in good health and CMV-seronegative. The CDR3 reads CASIRGGTEAFF. In nucleotides, the CDR3 is TGTGCCAGTATAAGGGGAGGGACTGAAGCTTTCTTT.